Only one count was recorded for the clone carrying this T cell receptor (beta chain). V lost 5 bases and J 7 bases, leaving 12 bases between the germline ends. This CDR3 region has 14 residues. The germline V gene encodes CDR1 ENHRY and CDR2 SYGVKD. This entry is derived from a study of blood T cell repertoires in COVID-19. Overall study: Two negative PCRs, clearance, or symptom resolution characterized the recovered Cohort 3 donors. T cells, B-cell-depleted T cells, or PBMCs provided the cDNA or gDNA that served as material.

The protocol was immunoSEQ multiplex PCR, while the TCRdb copy is restricted to in-frame clones and leaves out a portion. The data hold some 300,000 clones, with more than 75% observed a single time. Each participant's cohort was designated according to participant-reported clinical history. Sequencing was done on a sample of PBMCs or T cells enriched from blood (not recorded which). The receptor was isolated from a woman aged 60-70 years in a cohort exposed to, infected with or recovered from COVID-19 (not recorded which). The chain joins TRBV10-3 to TRBJ1-6; tentative D call: TRBD1 (6 bases). CDR3 region: CAISPRGENSPLHF. The DNA of the CDR3 is TGTGCCATCAGTCCCAGGGGTGAGAATTCACCCCTCCACTTT.